This T cell receptor (beta chain) was observed in a study of blood T cells in healthy people across ages. For this clonotype: This may be a read error: a much more frequent sequence differs by one nucleotide.

The use of a sample-barcoded 5' primer and a J-beta primer mix characterized a second PCR of 7 to 11 cycles. TCRdb redid the calling of the 5' RACE reads with MiXCR, one entry per CDR3 protein. The sample lists 800,000 or so distinct CDR3 sequences, more than 35% occurring once. This CDR3 is built from 12 residues. Germline-derived CDR1 and CDR2 are SGHNT and YYREEE (reference sequence). This sequence joins TRBV5-4 and TRBJ1-1; D gene uncertain. Sequencing input: blood. The sequence was obtained from a man older than 75 in good health. The CDR3 coding sequence is TGTGCCGGCAGCTCAGCAGGCCCTGAAGCTTTCTTT. Translation: CAGSSAGPEAFF. The variable domain in full, with the rest retrieved from reference TRBV5-4 and TRBJ1-1, is ETGVTQSPTHLIKTRGQQVTLRCSSQSGHNTVSWYQQALGQGPQFIFQYYREEENGRGNFPPRFSGLQFPNYSSELNVNALELDDSALYLCAGSSAGPEAFFGQGTRLTVV.